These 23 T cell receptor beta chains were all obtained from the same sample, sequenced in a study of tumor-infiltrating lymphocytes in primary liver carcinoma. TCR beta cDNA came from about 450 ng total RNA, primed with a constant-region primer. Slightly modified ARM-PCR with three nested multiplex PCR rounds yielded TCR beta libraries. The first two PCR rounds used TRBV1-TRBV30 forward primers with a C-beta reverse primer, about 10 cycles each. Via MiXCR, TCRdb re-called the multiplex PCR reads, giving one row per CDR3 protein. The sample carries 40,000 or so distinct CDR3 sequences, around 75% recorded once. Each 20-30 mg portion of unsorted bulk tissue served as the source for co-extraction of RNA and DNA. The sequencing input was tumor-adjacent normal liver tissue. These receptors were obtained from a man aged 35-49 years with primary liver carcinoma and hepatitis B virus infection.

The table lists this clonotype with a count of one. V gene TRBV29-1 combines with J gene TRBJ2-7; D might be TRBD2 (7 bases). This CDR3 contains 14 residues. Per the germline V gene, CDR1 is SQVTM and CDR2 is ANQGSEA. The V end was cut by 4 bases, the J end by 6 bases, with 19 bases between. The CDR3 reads CSVVIRGRVIEQYF. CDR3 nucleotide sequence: TGCAGCGTTGTGATAAGGGGGAGGGTCATCGAGCAGTACTTC.

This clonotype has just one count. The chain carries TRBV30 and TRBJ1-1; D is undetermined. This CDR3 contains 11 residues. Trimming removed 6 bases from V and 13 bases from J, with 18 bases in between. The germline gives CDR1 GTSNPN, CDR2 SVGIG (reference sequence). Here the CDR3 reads CACPRDTENFF. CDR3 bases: TGTGCCTGCCCCCGCGACACTGAAAATTTCTTT.

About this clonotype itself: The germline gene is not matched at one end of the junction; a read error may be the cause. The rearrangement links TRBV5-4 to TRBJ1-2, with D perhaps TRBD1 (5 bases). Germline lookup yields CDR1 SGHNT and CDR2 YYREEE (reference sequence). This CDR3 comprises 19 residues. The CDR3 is CANSSGLGGGPQGGQGYTF. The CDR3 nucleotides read TGTGCCAACAGCTCGGGTCTCGGTGGGGGACCCCAGGGCGGGCAGGGCTACACCTTC.

CDR3 coding DNA: TGCAGCGTTGATGTCGCGGGTCTCTACAGTGGGCAGTTCTTC. Translation: CSVDVAGLYSGQFF. The chain links TRBV29-1 to TRBJ2-1, with D possibly TRBD2 on 5 matching bases. The CDR3 loop spans 14 amino acids. Germline CDR1 is SQVTM and CDR2 is ANQGSEA. The V end was cut by 3 bases, the J end by 12 bases, with 21 bases between.

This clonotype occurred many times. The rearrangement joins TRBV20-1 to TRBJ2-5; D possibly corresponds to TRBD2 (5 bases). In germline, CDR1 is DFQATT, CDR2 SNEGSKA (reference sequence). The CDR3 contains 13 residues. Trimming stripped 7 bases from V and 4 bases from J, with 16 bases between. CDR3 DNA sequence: TGCAGTGGTTGGGAGCGTGAGGGAGAGACCCAGTACTTC. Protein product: CSGWEREGETQYF.

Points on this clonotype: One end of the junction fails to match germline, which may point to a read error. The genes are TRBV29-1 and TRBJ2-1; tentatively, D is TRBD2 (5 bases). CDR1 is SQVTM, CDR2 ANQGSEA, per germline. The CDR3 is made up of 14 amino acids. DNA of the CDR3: TGCTGCGCTGATGTCGCGGGCCTCTATAATGAGCTGTTCTTC. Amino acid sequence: CCADVAGLYNELFF.

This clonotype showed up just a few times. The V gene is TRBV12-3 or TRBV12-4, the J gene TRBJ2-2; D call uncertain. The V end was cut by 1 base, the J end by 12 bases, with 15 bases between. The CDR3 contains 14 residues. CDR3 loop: CASSLDSNTGKLFF. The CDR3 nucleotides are TGTGCCAGCAGTTTAGATTCGAACACTGGGAAGCTGTTTTTT.

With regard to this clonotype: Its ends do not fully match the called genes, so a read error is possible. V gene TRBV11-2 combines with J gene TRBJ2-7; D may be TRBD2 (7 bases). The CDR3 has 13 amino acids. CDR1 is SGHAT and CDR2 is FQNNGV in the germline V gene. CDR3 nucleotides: TGTACCAGCAGCTTAGGTAGGGGGGGCGGGCAGTACTTC. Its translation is CTSSLGRGGGQYF.

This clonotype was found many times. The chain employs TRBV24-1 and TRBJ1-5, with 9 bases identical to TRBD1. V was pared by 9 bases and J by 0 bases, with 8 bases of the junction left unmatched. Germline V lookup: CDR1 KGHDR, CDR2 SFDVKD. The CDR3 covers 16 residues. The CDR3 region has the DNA TGTGCCACCCGGGACAGGGTCACATATAGCAATCAGCCCCAGCATTTT. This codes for CATRDRVTYSNQPQHF.

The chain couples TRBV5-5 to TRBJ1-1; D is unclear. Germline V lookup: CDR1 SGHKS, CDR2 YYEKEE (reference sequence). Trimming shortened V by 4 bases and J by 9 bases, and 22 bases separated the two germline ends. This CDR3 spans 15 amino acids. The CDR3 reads CASSHEGGRYTKAFF. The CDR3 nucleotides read TGTGCCAGCAGCCATGAGGGTGGGCGGTACACCAAAGCTTTCTTT.

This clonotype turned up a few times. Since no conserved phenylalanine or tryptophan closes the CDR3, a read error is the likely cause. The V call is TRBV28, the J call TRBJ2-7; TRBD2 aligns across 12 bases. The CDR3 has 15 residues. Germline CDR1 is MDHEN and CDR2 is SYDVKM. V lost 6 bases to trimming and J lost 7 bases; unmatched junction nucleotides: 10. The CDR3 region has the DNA TGTGCCAGCAGCCCGGGGTCTAGCGGGAGGGAAGAGCAGTACCTC. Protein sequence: CASSPGSSGREEQYL.

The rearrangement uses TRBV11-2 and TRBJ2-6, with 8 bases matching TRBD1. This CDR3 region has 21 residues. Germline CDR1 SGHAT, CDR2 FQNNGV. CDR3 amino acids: CDRSMGGDRGISPSGANVLTF. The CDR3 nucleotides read TGTGACAGAAGCATGGGGGGAGACAGGGGCATTTCCCCCTCTGGGGCCAACGTCCTGACTTTC.

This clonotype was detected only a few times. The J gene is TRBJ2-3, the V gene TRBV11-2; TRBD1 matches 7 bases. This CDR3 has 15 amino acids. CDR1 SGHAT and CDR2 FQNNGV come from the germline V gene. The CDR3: CAGSLVNAGGDTQYF. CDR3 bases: TGTGCTGGCAGCTTAGTTAACGCAGGGGGAGATACGCAGTATTTT.

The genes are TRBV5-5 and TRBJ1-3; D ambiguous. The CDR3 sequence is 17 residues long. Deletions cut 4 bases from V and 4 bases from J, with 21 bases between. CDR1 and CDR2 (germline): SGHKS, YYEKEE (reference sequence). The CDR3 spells CASSAGTDLFFGNTIYF. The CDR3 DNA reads TGTGCCAGCAGCGCCGGAACGGATCTCTTTTTCGGAAACACCATATATTTT.

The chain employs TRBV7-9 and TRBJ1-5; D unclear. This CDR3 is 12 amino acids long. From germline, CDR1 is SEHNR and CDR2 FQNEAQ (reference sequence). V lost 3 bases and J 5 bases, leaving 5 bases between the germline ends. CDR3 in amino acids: CASSFVYQPQHF. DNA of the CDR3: TGTGCCAGCAGCTTCGTATATCAGCCCCAGCATTTT.

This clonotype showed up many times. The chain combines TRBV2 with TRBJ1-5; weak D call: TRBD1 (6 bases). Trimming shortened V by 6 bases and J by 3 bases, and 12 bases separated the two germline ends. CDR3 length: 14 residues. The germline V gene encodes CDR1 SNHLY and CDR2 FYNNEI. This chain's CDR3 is CASSEQGANQPQHF. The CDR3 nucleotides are TGTGCCAGCAGCGAACAGGGAGCCAATCAGCCCCAGCATTTT.

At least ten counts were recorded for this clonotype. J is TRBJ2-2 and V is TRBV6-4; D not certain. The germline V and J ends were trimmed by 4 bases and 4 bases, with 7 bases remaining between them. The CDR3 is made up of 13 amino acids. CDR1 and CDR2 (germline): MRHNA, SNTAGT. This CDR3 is CASSGSSTGELFF. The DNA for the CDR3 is TGTGCCAGCAGTGGAAGTTCCACCGGGGAGCTGTTTTTT.

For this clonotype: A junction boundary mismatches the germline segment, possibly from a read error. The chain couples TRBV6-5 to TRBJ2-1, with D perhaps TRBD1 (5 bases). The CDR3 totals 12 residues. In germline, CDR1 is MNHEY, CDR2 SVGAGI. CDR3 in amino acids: CASSYSDNEQFF. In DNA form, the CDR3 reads TGTGCCAGCAGTTACTCGGACAATGAACAGTTCTTC.

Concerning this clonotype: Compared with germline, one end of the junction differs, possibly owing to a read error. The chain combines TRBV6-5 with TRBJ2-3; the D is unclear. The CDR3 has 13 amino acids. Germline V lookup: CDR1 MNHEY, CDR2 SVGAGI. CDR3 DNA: TGTCTCAGCAGTCTCCAGAGCACAGATATGCAGTATTTT. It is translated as CLSSLQSTDMQYF.

CDR3 loop: CASRPLAGGCSEQFF. CDR3 coding DNA: TGTGCCAGCAGGCCACTAGCGGGAGGTTGCAGTGAGCAGTTCTTC. The V call is TRBV6-2 or TRBV6-3, the J call TRBJ2-1; TRBD2 aligns across 12 bases. Trimming at V came to 6 bases and at J to 9 bases, leaving 9 bases not matched to a gene. This CDR3 is built from 15 residues. Germline CDR1 reads MNHEY; CDR2 reads SVGEGT.

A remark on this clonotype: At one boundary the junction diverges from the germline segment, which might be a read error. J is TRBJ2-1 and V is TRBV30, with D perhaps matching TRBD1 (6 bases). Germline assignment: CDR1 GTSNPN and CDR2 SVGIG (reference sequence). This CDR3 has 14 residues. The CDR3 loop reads CVWSKGDHLTEQFF. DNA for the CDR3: TGTGTCTGGAGTAAGGGGGACCACCTAACTGAGCAGTTTTTC.

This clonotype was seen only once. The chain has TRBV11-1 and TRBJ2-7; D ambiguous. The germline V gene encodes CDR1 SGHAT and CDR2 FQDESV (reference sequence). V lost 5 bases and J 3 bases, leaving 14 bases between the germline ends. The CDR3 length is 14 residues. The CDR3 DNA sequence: TGTGCCAGCAGCACTGGACGGCGGATCTACGAGCAGTACTTC. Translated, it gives CASSTGRRIYEQYF.

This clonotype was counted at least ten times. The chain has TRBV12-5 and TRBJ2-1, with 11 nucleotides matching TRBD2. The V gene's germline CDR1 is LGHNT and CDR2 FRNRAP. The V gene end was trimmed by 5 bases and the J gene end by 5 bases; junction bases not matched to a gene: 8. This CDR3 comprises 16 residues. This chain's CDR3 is CASGPETSGAHNEQFF. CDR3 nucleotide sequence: TGTGCTAGTGGTCCAGAGACTAGCGGGGCCCACAATGAGCAGTTCTTC.